This TCR beta chain was observed in a study of T cells in Graves' hyperthyroidism and ophthalmopathy. Whole-study findings and limits: The blood repertoire included most of the expanded thyroid clonotypes above 0.001.

What was amplified from RNA transcripts were TCR beta CDR3 regions. HTBI primers were the set used in a first-round RT-PCR of the TCR CDR3. MiXCR, applied by TCRdb to the multiplex PCR reads, yields one record per CDR3 protein. The table shows under 500,000 distinct CDR3 sequences, with over 12% occurring only once. Patients having uncontrolled infection, another autoimmune disease, pregnancy or lactation were not included. Diagnosis relied on clinical symptoms, serum thyroxine and TRAb, thyroid ultrasound and orbital computed tomography. PBMCs stemmed from about 9.5 ml fresh peripheral blood. Worth noting for this clonotype: Its antigen is unidentified.

This TCR derives from a man aged 50 or older with Graves' ophthalmopathy. Material for sequencing was blood.

DNA for the CDR3: TGTGCCAGCAGCCTCCGGGGGGGCGGGACGGACAGCACAGATACGCAGTATTTT. This gives the protein CASSLRGGGTDSTDTQYF. The chain combines TRBV7-9 with TRBJ2-3; 8 bases line up with TRBD2. Germline-derived CDR1 and CDR2 are SEHNR and FQNEAQ (reference sequence). Trimming at V came to 5 bases and at J to 0 bases, leaving 13 bases not matched to a gene. This CDR3 spans 18 amino acids.